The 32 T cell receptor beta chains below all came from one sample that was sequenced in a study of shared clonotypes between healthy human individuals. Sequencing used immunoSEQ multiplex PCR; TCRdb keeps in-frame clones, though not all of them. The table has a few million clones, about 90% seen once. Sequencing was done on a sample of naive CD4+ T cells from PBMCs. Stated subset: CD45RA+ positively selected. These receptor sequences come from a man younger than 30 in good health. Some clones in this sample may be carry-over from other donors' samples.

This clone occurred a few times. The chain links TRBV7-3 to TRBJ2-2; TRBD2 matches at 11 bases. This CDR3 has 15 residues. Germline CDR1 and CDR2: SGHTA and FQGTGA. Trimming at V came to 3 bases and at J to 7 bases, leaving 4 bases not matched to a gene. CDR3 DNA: TGTGCCAGCAGCTTTAGCGGGAGGGCCCTCGGGGAGCTGTTTTTT. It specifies CASSFSGRALGELFF.

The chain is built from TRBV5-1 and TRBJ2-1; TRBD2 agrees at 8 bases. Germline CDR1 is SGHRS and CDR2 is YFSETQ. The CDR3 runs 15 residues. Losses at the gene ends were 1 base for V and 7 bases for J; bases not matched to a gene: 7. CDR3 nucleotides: TGCGCCAGCAGCTTGTGGGCGGGAGGAGATAATGAGCAGTTCTTC. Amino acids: CASSLWAGGDNEQFF.

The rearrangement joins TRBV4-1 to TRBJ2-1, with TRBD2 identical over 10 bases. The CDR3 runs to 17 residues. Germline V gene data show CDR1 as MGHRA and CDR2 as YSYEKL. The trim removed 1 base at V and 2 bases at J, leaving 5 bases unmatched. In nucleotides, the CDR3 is TGCGCCAGCAGCCAAGTTTTAGCGGGAGGTACCTACAATGAGCAGTTCTTC. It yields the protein CASSQVLAGGTYNEQFF.

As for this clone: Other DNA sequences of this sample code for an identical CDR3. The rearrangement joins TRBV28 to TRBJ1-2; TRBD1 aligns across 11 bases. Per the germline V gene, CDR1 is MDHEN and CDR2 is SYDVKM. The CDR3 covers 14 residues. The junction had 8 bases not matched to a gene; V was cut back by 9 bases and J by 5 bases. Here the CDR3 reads CASSGTGGNYGYTF. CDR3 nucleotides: TGTGCCAGTAGCGGGACAGGGGGAAATTATGGCTACACCTTC.

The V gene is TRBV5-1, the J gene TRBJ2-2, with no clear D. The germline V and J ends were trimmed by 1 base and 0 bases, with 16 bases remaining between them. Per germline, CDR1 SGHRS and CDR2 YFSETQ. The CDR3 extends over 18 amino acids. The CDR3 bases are TGCGCCAGCAGCTTGCGGGCAGGCGAAGGGTCGAACACCGGGGAGCTGTTTTTT. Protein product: CASSLRAGEGSNTGELFF.

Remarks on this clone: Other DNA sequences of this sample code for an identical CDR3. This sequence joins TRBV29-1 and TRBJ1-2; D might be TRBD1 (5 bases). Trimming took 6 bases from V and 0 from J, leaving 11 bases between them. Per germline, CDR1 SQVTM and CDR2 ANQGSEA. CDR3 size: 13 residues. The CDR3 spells CSVGGRANYGYTF. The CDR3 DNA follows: TGCAGCGTGGGGGGACGGGCTAACTATGGCTACACCTTC.

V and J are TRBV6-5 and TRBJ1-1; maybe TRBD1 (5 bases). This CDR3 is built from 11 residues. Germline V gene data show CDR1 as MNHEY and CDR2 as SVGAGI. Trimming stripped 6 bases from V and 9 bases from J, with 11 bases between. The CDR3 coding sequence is TGTGCCAGCAGGTCAGGGATTAAAGCTTTCTTT. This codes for CASRSGIKAFF.

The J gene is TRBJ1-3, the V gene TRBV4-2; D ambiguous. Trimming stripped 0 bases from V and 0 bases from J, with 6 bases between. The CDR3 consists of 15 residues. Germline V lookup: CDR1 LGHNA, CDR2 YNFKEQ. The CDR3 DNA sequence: TGTGCCAGCAGCCAAGACCTCTACTCTGGAAACACCATATATTTT. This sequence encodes CASSQDLYSGNTIYF.

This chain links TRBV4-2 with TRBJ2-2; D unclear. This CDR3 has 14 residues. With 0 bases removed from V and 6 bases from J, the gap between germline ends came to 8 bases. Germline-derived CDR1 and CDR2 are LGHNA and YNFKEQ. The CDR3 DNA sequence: TGTGCCAGCAGCCAAGATCGGGTGGCCGGGGAGCTGTTTTTT. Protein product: CASSQDRVAGELFF.

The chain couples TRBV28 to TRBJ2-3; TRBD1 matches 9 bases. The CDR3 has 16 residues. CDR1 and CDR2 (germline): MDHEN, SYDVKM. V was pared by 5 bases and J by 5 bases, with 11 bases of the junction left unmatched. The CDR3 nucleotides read TGTGCCAGCAGTCACCGAACAGGGGGCGCGAGAGATACGCAGTATTTT. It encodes CASSHRTGGARDTQYF.

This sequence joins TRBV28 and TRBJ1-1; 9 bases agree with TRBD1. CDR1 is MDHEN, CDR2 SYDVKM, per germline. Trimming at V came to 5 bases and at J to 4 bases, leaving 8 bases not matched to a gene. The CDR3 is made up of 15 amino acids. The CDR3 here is CASSPYRGLGTEAFF. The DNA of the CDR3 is TGTGCCAGCAGTCCCTACAGGGGGCTAGGCACTGAAGCTTTCTTT.

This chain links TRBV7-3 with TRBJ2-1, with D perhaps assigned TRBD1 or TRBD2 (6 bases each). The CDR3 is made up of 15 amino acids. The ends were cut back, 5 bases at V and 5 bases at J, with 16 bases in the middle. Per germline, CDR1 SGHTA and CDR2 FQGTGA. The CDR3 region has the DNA TGTGCCAGCAGCACCCAAGGGGGACTTAACAATGAGCAGTTCTTC. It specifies CASSTQGGLNNEQFF. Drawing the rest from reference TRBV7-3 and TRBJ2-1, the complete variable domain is GAGVSQTPSNKVTEKGKYVELRCDPISGHTALYWYRQSLGQGPEFLIYFQGTGAADDSGLPNDRFFAVRPEGSVSTLKIQRTERGDSAVYLCASSTQGGLNNEQFFGPGTRLTVL.

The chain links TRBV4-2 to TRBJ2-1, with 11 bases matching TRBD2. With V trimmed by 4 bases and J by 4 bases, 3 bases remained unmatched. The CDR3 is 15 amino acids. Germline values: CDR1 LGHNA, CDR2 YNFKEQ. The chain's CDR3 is CASSLGLAEYNEQFF. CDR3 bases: TGTGCCAGCAGCCTGGGACTAGCGGAATACAATGAGCAGTTCTTC.

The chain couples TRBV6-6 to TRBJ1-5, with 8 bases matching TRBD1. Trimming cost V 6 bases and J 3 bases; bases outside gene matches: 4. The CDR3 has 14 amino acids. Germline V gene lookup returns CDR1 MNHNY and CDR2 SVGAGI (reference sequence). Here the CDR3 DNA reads TGTGCCAGCAGATTGGGACAGGCCAATCAGCCCCAGCATTTT. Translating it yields CASRLGQANQPQHF.

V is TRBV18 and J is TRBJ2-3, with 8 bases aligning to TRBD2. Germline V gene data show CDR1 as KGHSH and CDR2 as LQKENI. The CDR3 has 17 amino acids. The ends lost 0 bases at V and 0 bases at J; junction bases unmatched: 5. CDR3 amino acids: CASSPPVSSGSTDTQYF. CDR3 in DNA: TGTGCCAGCTCACCACCCGTTTCTAGCGGGAGCACAGATACGCAGTATTTT.

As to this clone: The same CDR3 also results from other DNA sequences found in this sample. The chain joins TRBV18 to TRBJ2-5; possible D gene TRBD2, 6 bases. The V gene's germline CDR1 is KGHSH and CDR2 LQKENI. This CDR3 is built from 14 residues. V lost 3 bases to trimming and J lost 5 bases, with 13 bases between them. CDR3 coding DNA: TGTGCCAGCTCACCGGGGACTCCGAGGGAGACCCAGTACTTC. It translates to CASSPGTPRETQYF.

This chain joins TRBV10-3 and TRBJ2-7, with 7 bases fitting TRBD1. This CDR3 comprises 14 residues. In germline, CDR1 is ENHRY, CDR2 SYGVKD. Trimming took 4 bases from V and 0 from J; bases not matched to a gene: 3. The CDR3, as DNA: TGTGCCATCAGTGGGACAGGCCGCTCCTACGAGCAGTACTTC. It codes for CAISGTGRSYEQYF.

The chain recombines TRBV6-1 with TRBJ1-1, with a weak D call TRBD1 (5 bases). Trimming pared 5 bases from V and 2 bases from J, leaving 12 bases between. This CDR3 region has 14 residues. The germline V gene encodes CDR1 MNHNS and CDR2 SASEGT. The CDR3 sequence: CASSRVQGNTEAFF. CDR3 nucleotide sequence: TGTGCCAGCAGTCGGGTCCAGGGCAACACTGAAGCTTTCTTT.

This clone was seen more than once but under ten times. The CDR3 reads CTRGKLFF. CDR3 bases: TGCACTCGCGGAAAACTGTTTTTT. The genes are TRBV29-1 and TRBJ1-4; D uncertain. CDR1 and CDR2 (germline): SQVTM, ANQGSEA. The CDR3 has 8 amino acids.

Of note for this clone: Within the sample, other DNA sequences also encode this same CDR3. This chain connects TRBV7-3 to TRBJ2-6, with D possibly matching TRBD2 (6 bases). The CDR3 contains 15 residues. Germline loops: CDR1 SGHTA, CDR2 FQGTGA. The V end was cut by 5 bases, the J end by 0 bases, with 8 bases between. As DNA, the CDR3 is TGTGCCAGCAGCCCCGGGGGCTCTGGGGCCAACGTCCTGACTTTC. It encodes CASSPGGSGANVLTF.

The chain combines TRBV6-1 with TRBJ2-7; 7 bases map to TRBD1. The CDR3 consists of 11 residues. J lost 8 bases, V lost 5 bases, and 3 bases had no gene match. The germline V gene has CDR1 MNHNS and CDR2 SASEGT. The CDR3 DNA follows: TGTGCCAGCAGTCCACAGGGGAAGCAGTACTTC. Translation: CASSPQGKQYF.

The CDR3 protein is CGSAGTGGYQPQHF. The CDR3 nucleotides read TGTGGCAGTGCCGGGACAGGGGGCTATCAGCCCCAGCATTTT. The V call is TRBV2, the J call TRBJ1-5; 12 bases align to TRBD1. The CDR3 length is 14 residues. Germline V CDR1 and CDR2: SNHLY, FYNNEI.

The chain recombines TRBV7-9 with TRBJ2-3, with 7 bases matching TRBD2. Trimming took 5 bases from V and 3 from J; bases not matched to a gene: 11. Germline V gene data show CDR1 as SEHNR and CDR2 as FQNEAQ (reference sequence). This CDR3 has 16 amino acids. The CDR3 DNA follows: TGTGCCAGCAGCCCGAGGTTTGCGGGAGTGACAGATACGCAGTATTTT. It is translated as CASSPRFAGVTDTQYF.

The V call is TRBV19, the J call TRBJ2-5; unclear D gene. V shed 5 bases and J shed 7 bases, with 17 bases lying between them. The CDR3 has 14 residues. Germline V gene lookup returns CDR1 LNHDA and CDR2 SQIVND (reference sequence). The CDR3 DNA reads TGTGCCAGTAGTGTGGAAGTTCAGGTTCCGACCCAGTACTTC. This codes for CASSVEVQVPTQYF.

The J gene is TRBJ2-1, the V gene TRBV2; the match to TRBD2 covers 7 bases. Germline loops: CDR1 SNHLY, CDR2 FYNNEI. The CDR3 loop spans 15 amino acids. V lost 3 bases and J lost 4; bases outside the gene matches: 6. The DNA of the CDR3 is TGTGCCAGCAGTGATGGGAGGGCCACATACAATGAGCAGTTCTTC. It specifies CASSDGRATYNEQFF.

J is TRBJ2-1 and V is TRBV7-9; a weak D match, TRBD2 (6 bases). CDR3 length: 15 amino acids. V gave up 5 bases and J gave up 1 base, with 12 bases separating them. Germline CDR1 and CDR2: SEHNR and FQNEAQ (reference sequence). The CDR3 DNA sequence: TGTGCCAGCAGCAAGGGGACTTCATCCTACAATGAGCAGTTCTTC. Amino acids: CASSKGTSSYNEQFF.

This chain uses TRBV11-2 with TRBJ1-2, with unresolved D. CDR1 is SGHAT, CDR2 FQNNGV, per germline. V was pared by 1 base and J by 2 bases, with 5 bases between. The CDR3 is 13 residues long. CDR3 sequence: CASSLGANYGYTF. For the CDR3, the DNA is TGTGCCAGCAGCTTAGGGGCCAACTATGGCTACACCTTC. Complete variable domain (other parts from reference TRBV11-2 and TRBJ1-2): EAGVAQSPRYKIIEKRQSVAFWCNPISGHATLYWYQQILGQGPKLLIQFQNNGVVDDSQLPKDRFSAERLKGVDSTLKIQPAKLEDSAVYLCASSLGANYGYTFGSGTRLTVV.

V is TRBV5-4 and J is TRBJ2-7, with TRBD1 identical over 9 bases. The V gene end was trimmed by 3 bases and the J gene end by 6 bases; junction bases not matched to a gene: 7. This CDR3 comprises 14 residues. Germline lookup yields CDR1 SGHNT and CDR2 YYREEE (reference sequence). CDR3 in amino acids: CASSSRDREREQYF. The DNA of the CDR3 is TGTGCCAGCAGCTCTCGGGACAGGGAGCGCGAGCAGTACTTC.

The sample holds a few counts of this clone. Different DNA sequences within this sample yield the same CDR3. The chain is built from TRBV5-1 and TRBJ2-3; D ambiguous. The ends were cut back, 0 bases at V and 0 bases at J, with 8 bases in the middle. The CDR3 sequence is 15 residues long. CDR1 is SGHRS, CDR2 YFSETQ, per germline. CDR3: CASSLGGASTDTQYF. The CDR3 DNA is TGCGCCAGCAGCTTGGGCGGTGCTAGCACAGATACGCAGTATTTT.

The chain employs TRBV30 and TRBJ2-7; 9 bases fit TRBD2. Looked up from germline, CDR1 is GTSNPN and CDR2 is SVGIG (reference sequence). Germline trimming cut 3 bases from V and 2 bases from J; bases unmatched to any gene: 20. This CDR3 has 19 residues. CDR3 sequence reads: CAWSILSGGTGIPPYEQYF. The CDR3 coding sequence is TGTGCCTGGAGCATACTTAGCGGGGGCACCGGGATCCCCCCCTACGAGCAGTACTTC.

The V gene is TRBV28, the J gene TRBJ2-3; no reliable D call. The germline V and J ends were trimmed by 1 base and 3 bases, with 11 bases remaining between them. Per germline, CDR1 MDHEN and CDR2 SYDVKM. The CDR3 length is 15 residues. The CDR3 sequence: CASSLLGRITDTQYF. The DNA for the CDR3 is TGTGCCAGCAGTTTATTAGGCCGAATAACAGATACGCAGTATTTT. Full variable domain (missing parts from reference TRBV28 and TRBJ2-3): DVKVTQSSRYLVKRTGEKVFLECVQDMDHENMFWYRQDPGLGLRLIYFSYDVKMKEKGDIPEGYSVSREKKERFSLILESASTNQTSMYLCASSLLGRITDTQYFGPGTRLTVL.

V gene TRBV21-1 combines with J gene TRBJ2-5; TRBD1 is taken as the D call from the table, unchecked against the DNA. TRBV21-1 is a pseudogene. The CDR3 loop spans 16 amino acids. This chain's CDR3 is CASSKVWGTVLETQYF. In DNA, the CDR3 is TGTGCCAGCAGCAAAGTATGGGGGACAGTCTTGGAGACCCAGTACTTC.